One sample yielded the 10 T cell receptor beta chains listed below, sequenced in a study of OX40 agonist ivuxolimab in advanced cancers. The table came from immunoSEQ multiplex PCR; TCRdb's copy has only in-frame clones and leaves some out. The sample consists of 75,000 to 95,000 clones, around 87% of them appearing once. The sequences come from CD4+ or CD8+ T cells sorted from blood, collected in a trial of the OX40 agonist ivuxolimab. The receptor source for this set is an adult with an advanced solid tumor such as melanoma, head and neck, liver or kidney cancer.

The rearrangement joins TRBV28 to TRBJ2-7, with 11 bases fitting TRBD1. The CDR3 runs 14 residues. CDR1 and CDR2 from the germline V gene are MDHEN and SYDVKM. Trimming cost V 2 bases and J 6 bases; bases outside gene matches: 3. CDR3 nucleotides: TGTGCCAGCAGTTTAGGAGGGACAGGGGGCGAGCAGTACTTC. This sequence encodes CASSLGGTGGEQYF.

The chain has TRBV28 and TRBJ2-7; 10 bases align to TRBD1. Germline V lookup: CDR1 MDHEN, CDR2 SYDVKM. Trimming cost V 3 bases and J 5 bases; bases outside gene matches: 13. The CDR3 runs to 17 residues. The CDR3 DNA sequence: TGTGCCAGCAGTTTCGCTCCTTCGGACAGGGGGACTCACGAGCAGTACTTC. Protein sequence: CASSFAPSDRGTHEQYF.

The chain couples TRBV4-2 to TRBJ2-3; the D is unclear. The CDR3 spans 17 residues. Germline values: CDR1 LGHNA, CDR2 YNFKEQ. V lost 0 bases to trimming and J lost 2 bases, with 15 bases between them. DNA of the CDR3: TGTGCCAGCAGCCAAGATGGGCCGGAAGGGAACACAGATACGCAGTATTTT. Its translation is CASSQDGPEGNTDTQYF.

The genes are TRBV30 and TRBJ2-4, with D maybe TRBD1 (7 bases). CDR1 is GTSNPN and CDR2 is SVGIG in the germline V gene (reference sequence). The CDR3 length is 11 residues. V was trimmed by 4 bases and J by 8 bases, leaving 9 bases between them. The CDR3 is CAWIRGDIQYF. CDR3 coding DNA: TGTGCCTGGATCAGGGGGGACATTCAGTACTTC.

The V gene is TRBV5-1, the J gene TRBJ2-2, with D tentatively TRBD1 (5 bases). CDR3 length: 16 amino acids. Trimming shortened V by 4 bases and J by 2 bases, and 15 bases separated the two germline ends. CDR1 and CDR2 (germline): SGHRS, YFSETQ. The DNA for the CDR3 is TGCGCCAGCAGCCCCGTGGACATGAGTAACACCGGGGAGCTGTTTTTT. Translating it yields CASSPVDMSNTGELFF.

The sample holds a few counts of this clone. The chain recombines TRBV6-4 with TRBJ1-1, with 8 nucleotides matching TRBD1. In germline, CDR1 is MRHNA, CDR2 SNTAGT. The ends lost 7 bases at V and 6 bases at J; junction bases unmatched: 10. CDR3 length: 14 residues. The CDR3 loop reads CASKIDRGRPEAFF. The DNA for the CDR3 is TGTGCCAGCAAGATAGACAGGGGCCGCCCTGAAGCTTTCTTT.

J is TRBJ1-6 and V is TRBV27; a possible D gene is TRBD1 (5 bases). Between the trimmed V and J ends, which lost 9 bases and 9 bases, there was a span of 15 bases. The CDR3 is 13 amino acids. CDR1 is MNHEY, CDR2 SMNVEV, per germline (reference sequence). The CDR3 is CASREPGPSPLHF. CDR3 bases: TGTGCCAGTCGGGAGCCGGGACCTTCACCCCTCCACTTT.

V is TRBV5-1 and J is TRBJ2-7, with D maybe TRBD1 (6 bases). Germline CDR1 and CDR2: SGHRS and YFSETQ. The CDR3 covers 13 residues. Trimming took off 4 bases at V and 1 base at J, with 9 bases between the two ends. The chain's CDR3 is CASSRQVSYEQYF. The CDR3, as DNA: TGCGCCAGCAGCCGACAGGTTTCCTACGAGCAGTACTTC.

The gene calls are TRBV4-1 and TRBJ1-4; a weak D match, TRBD1 (5 bases). Germline values: CDR1 MGHRA, CDR2 YSYEKL. Trimming shortened V by 1 base and J by 8 bases, and 23 bases separated the two germline ends. The CDR3 length is 18 residues. CDR3 sequence reads: CASSQARAGRKVGEKLFF. CDR3 nucleotide sequence: TGCGCCAGCAGCCAAGCGCGGGCAGGGAGAAAGGTCGGGGAAAAACTGTTTTTT.

The V call is TRBV18, the J call TRBJ1-1, with no clear D. The CDR3 contains 14 residues. Germline CDR1 KGHSH, CDR2 LQKENI. Trimming cost V 0 bases and J 1 base, with 6 bases left between them. CDR3 loop: CASSPPDTNTEAFF. The CDR3 coding sequence is TGTGCCAGCTCACCACCTGACACGAACACTGAAGCTTTCTTT.